This T cell receptor beta chain was obtained from a study of response to subunit inactivated influenza vaccine. Broader study findings: There was a suggestion from the authors that each seasonal influenza vaccination recruits few new T cells.

Germline V gives CDR1 DFQATT, CDR2 SNEGSKA (reference sequence). The CDR3 covers 13 residues. V lost 1 base and J lost 6; bases outside the gene matches: 2. For this clonotype: Its antigen is not identified.

Each CDR3 protein is one row after TCRdb ran MiXCR on the RT-PCR reads. The sample gives about 800,000 distinct CDR3 sequences, 21% of which show up once; 9.5% to 13% is in the top ten. This receptor was obtained from a man in his fifties or sixties who received an inactivated influenza vaccine. Material: PBMCs from blood, obtained roughly 5 days after vaccination. The chain carries TRBV20-1 and TRBJ2-7, with 11 bases lining up with TRBD2. This CDR3 is CSARGGLAVEQYF. CDR3 DNA: TGCAGTGCTAGAGGGGGACTAGCGGTCGAGCAGTACTTC.